One and the same sample provided the 10 T cell receptor beta chains below, sequenced in a study of shared clonotypes between healthy human individuals. Using immunoSEQ multiplex PCR, the repertoire was profiled, and TCRdb retains in-frame clones only, with some absent. Here the sample spans under 600,000 clones, around 78% being singletons. The sequenced sample was PBMCs. Receptors were obtained from a woman between 40 and 55 years old in good health. Some clones in this sample may be carry-over from other donors' samples.

This clone came up many times. The V call is TRBV5-5, the J call TRBJ1-2; D is uncertain. Between the trimmed V and J ends, which lost 0 bases and 5 bases, there was a span of 14 bases. The CDR3 has 15 amino acids. Germline CDR1 is SGHKS and CDR2 is YYEKEE (reference sequence). CDR3 residues: CASSLATMGEYGYTF. The DNA for the CDR3 is TGTGCCAGCAGCTTGGCAACGATGGGTGAATATGGCTACACCTTC.

J is TRBJ1-2 and V is TRBV11-2; no clear D. The germline V and J ends were trimmed by 4 bases and 8 bases, with 17 bases remaining between them. CDR1 is SGHAT, CDR2 FQNNGV, per germline. The CDR3 totals 14 residues. The CDR3 region is CASSSPGSTPGYTF. CDR3 DNA sequence: TGTGCCAGCAGCTCCCCGGGGTCTACGCCGGGCTACACCTTC.

The rearrangement joins TRBV27 to TRBJ2-7; maybe TRBD1 (5 bases). The V end was cut by 3 bases, the J end by 3 bases, with 12 bases between. This CDR3 is 14 amino acids long. CDR1 MNHEY and CDR2 SMNVEV come from the germline V gene (reference sequence). In DNA, the CDR3 is TGTGCCAGCAGTTTTGGGCAGGGTGACTACGAGCAGTACTTC. Protein sequence: CASSFGQGDYEQYF.

The gene calls are TRBV2 and TRBJ1-1, with D possibly being TRBD1 (5 bases). Germline assignment: CDR1 SNHLY and CDR2 FYNNEI. This CDR3 contains 12 residues. V lost 6 bases to trimming and J lost 3 bases, with 8 bases between them. CDR3 in amino acids: CASSAGYTEAFF. CDR3 nucleotides: TGTGCCAGCAGCGCAGGGTACACTGAAGCTTTCTTT.

The rearrangement links TRBV9 to TRBJ2-2, with unresolved D. This CDR3 is 13 amino acids long. Germline CDR1 SGDLS, CDR2 YYNGEE. Trimming removed 3 bases from V and 5 bases from J, with 8 bases in between. This chain's CDR3 is CASSALQTGELFF. The DNA of the CDR3 is TGTGCCAGCAGCGCCCTTCAAACCGGGGAGCTGTTTTTT.

V is TRBV10-3 and J is TRBJ2-1, with TRBD2 matching over 13 bases. The germline V gene encodes CDR1 ENHRY and CDR2 SYGVKD. V lost 7 bases and J lost 9; bases outside the gene matches: 9. This CDR3 is 15 amino acids long. Written as DNA, the CDR3 is TGTGCCATCACTGACCCGGGACTAGCGGGACTTGAGCAGTTCTTC. It codes for CAITDPGLAGLEQFF.

This clone was observed once. The chain employs TRBV4-2 and TRBJ2-1, with TRBD2 matching 13 bases. CDR1 and CDR2 from the germline V gene are LGHNA and YNFKEQ. V was pared by 2 bases and J by 5 bases, with 12 bases of the junction left unmatched. The CDR3 runs 19 residues. CDR3: CASSQLPSGLAGVNNEQFF. The CDR3 bases are TGTGCCAGCAGCCAACTTCCTTCTGGACTAGCGGGAGTAAACAATGAGCAGTTCTTC.

Concerning this clone: At one of its ends the junction is not consistent with the germline gene, which may arise from a read error. The chain couples TRBV2 to TRBJ2-5, with TRBD2 matching 8 bases. There are 16 residues in the CDR3. Germline CDR1 is SNHLY and CDR2 is FYNNEI. CDR3 DNA: TGTGTCAGCTTAAGACGGAGCGGGAGTTCAGGAGAGACCCAGTACTTC. It translates to CVSLRRSGSSGETQYF. Full variable domain (rest looked up from reference TRBV2 and TRBJ2-5): EPEVTQTPSHQVTQMGQEVILRCVPISNHLYFYWYRQILGQKVEFLVSFYNNEISEKSEIFDDQFSVERPDGSNFTLKIRSTKLEDSAMYFCVSLRRSGSSGETQYFGPGTRLLVL.

This clone was recorded once. This chain joins TRBV7-6 and TRBJ2-3; D possibly corresponds to TRBD2 (6 bases). Germline assignment: CDR1 SGHVS and CDR2 FNYEAQ. The CDR3 covers 16 residues. The ends were cut back, 5 bases at V and 0 bases at J, with 15 bases in the middle. This CDR3 reads CASSPWGSGSTDTQYF. CDR3 sequence (DNA): TGTGCCAGCAGCCCCTGGGGTAGCGGTAGCACAGATACGCAGTATTTT. The complete variable domain, with remaining parts taken from reference TRBV7-6 and TRBJ2-3, reads GAGVSQSPRYKVTKRGQDVALRCDPISGHVSLYWYRQALGQGPEFLTYFNYEAQQDKSGLPNDRFSAERPEGSISTLTIQRTEQRDSAMYRCASSPWGSGSTDTQYFGPGTRLTVL.

The chain is built from TRBV19 and TRBJ2-7, with TRBD2 identical over 13 bases. CDR3 length: 16 amino acids. Germline V gene lookup returns CDR1 LNHDA and CDR2 SQIVND (reference sequence). V shed 4 bases, J shed 3 bases, and the junction held 6 bases outside the gene matches. The CDR3 DNA follows: TGTGCCAGTAGTAAGGGGACTAGCGGGAATTTCTACGAGCAGTACTTC. Amino acids: CASSKGTSGNFYEQYF.